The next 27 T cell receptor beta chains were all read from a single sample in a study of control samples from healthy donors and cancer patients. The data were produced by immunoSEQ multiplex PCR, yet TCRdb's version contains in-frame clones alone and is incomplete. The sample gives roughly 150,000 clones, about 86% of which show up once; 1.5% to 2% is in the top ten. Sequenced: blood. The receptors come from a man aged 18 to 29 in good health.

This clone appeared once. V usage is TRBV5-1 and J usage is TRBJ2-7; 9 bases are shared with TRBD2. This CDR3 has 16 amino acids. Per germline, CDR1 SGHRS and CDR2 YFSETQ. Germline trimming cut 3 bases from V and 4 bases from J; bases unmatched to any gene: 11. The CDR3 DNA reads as TGCGCCAGCAGCTACCGTGTAGCGGGGGAAAATTACGAGCAGTACTTC. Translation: CASSYRVAGENYEQYF. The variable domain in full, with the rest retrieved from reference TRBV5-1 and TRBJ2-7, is KAGVTQTPRYLIKTRGQQVTLSCSPISGHRSVSWYQQTPGQGLQFLFEYFSETQRNKGNFPGRFSGRQFSNSRSEMNVSTLELGDSALYLCASSYRVAGENYEQYFGPGTRLTVT.

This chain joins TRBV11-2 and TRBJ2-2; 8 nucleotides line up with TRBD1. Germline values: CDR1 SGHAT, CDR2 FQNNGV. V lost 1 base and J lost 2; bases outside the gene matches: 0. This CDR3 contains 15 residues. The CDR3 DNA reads TGTGCCAGCAGCTTAGCAGGGGGCAACACCGGGGAGCTGTTTTTT. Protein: CASSLAGGNTGELFF.

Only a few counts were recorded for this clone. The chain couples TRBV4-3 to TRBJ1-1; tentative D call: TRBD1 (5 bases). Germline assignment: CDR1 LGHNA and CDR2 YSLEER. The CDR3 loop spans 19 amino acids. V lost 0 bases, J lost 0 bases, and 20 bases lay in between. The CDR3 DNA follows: TGCGCCAGCAGCCAAGATCGGGGGACCGCACGGAGGATGAACACTGAAGCTTTCTTT. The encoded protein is CASSQDRGTARRMNTEAFF.

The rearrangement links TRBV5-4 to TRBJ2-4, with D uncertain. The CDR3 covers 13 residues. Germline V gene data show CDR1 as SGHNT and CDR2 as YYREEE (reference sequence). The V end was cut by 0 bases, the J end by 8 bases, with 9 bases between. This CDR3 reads CASSLGQSDIQYF. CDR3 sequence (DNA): TGTGCCAGCAGCTTGGGACAATCTGACATTCAGTACTTC.

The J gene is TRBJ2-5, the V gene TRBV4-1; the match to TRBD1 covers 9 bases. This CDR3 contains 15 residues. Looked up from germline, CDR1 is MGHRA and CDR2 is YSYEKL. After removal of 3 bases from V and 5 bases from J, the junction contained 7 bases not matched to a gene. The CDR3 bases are TGCGCCAGCAGCCAGGGGACAGGGATCGGGGAGACCCAGTACTTC. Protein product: CASSQGTGIGETQYF.

The CDR3 coding sequence is TGTGCCAGCAGTGAAGCGCGGGGTGGCAATCAGCCCCAGCATTTT. This sequence encodes CASSEARGGNQPQHF. The V call is TRBV6-1, the J call TRBJ1-5; D remains ambiguous. Germline V gene sequence: CDR1 MNHNS, CDR2 SASEGT. This CDR3 is built from 15 residues. Trimming shortened V by 0 bases and J by 2 bases, and 8 bases separated the two germline ends.

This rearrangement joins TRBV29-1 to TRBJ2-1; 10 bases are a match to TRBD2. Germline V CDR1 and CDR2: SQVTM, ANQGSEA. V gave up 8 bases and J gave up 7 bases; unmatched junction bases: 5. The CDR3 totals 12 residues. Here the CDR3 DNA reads TGCAGCACAGCGGGGGGGGGAAATGAGCAGTTCTTC. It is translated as CSTAGGGNEQFF.

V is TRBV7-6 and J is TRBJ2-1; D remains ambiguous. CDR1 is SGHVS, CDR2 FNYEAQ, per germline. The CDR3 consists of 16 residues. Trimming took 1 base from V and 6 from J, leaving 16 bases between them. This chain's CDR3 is CASSLDTSRWGNEQFF. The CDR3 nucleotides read TGTGCCAGCAGCTTAGATACCTCTCGGTGGGGCAATGAGCAGTTCTTC.

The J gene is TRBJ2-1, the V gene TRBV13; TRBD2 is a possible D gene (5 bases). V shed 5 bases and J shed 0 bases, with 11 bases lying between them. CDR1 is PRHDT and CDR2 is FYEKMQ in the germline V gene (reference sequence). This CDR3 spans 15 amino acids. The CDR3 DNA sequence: TGTGCCAGCAGCGTCGGACTCCGCTCCTACAATGAGCAGTTCTTC. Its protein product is CASSVGLRSYNEQFF. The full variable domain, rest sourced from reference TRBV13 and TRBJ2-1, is AAGVIQSPRHLIKEKRETATLKCYPIPRHDTVYWYQQGPGQDPQFLISFYEKMQSDKGSIPDRFSAQQFSDYHSELNMSSLELGDSALYFCASSVGLRSYNEQFFGPGTRLTVL.

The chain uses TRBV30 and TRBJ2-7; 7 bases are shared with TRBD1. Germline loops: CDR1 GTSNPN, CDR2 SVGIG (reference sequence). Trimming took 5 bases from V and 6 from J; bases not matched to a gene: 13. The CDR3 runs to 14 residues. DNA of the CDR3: TGTGCCTGGGTCGACAGGGCGGATGGTGGCGAGCAGTACTTC. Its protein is CAWVDRADGGEQYF.

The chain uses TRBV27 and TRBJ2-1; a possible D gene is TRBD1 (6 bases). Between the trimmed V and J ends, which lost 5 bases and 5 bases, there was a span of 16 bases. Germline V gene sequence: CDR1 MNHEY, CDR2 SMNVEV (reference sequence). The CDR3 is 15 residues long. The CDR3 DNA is TGTGCCAGCAGTCCCTTGGGGACAAGTAACAATGAGCAGTTCTTC. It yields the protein CASSPLGTSNNEQFF.

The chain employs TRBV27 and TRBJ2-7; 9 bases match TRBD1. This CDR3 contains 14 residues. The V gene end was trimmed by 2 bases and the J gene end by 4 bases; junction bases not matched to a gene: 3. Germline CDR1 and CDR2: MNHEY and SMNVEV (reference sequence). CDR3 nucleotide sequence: TGTGCCAGCAGTTTAGTGGGACAGGGTTACGAGCAGTACTTC. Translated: CASSLVGQGYEQYF.

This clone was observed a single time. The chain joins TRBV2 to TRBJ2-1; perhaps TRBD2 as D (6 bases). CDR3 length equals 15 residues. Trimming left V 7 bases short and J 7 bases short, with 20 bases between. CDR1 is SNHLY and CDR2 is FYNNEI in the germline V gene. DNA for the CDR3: TGTGCCAGCACCCCGGGGAGCCCTGGGAGGAATGAGCAGTTCTTC. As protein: CASTPGSPGRNEQFF.

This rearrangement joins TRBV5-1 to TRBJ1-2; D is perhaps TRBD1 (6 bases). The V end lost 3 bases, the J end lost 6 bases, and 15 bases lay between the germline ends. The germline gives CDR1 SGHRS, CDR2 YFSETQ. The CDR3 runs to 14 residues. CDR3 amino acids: CASSSAQGMDGYTF. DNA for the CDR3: TGCGCCAGCAGCTCAGCTCAGGGGATGGATGGCTACACCTTC.

Here the CDR3 reads CASSPLVRGGTEAFF. The DNA of the CDR3 is TGTGCCAGCAGCCCCCTGGTTAGAGGGGGAACTGAAGCTTTCTTT. The rearrangement uses TRBV27 and TRBJ1-1; D might be TRBD1 (6 bases). Trimming took 6 bases from V and 5 from J, leaving 19 bases between them. CDR3 length: 15 amino acids. Germline values: CDR1 MNHEY, CDR2 SMNVEV (reference sequence).

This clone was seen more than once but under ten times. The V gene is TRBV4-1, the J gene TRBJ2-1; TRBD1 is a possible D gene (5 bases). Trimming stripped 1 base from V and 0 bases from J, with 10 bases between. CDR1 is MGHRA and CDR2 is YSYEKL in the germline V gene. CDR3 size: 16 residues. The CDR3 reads CASSQGGVISYNEQFF. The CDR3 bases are TGCGCCAGCAGCCAAGGGGGCGTTATCTCCTACAATGAGCAGTTCTTC.

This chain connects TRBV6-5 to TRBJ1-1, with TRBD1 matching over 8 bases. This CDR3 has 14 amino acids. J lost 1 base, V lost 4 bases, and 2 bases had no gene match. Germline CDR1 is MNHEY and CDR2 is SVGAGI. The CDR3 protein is CASSLGQANTEAFF. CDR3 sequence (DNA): TGTGCCAGCAGTTTGGGACAGGCGAACACTGAAGCTTTCTTT.

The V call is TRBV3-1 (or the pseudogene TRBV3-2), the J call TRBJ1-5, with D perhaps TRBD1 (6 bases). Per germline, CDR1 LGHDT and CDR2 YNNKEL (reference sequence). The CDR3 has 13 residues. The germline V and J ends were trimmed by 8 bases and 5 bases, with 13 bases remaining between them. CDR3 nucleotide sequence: TGTGCCAGCGGAGATACAGGGTATCAGCCCCAGCATTTT. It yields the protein CASGDTGYQPQHF.

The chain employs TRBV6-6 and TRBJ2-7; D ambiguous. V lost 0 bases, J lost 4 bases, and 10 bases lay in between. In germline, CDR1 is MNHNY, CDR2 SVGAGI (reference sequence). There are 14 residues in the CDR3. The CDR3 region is CASSYSKREYEQYF. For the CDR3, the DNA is TGTGCCAGCAGTTACTCGAAGCGAGAATACGAGCAGTACTTC.

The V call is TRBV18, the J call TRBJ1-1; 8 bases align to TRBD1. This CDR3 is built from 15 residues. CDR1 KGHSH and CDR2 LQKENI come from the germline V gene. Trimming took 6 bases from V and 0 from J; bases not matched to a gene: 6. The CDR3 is CASSQGAGLNTEAFF. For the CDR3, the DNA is TGTGCCAGCTCCCAGGGGGCTGGATTGAACACTGAAGCTTTCTTT.

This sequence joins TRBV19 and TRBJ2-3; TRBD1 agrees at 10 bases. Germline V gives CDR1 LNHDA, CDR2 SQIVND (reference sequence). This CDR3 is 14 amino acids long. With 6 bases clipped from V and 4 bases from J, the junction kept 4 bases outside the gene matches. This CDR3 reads CASRRTGGPDTQYF. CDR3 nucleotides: TGTGCCAGTAGGCGGACAGGGGGTCCAGATACGCAGTATTTT.

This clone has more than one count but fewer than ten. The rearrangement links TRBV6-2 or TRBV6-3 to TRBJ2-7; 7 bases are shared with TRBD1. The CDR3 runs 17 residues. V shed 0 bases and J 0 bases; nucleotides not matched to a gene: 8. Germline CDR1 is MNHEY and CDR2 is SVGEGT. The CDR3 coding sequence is TGTGCCAGCAGTTACTCGATCTGGACAGGTAGCTCCTACGAGCAGTACTTC. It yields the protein CASSYSIWTGSSYEQYF.

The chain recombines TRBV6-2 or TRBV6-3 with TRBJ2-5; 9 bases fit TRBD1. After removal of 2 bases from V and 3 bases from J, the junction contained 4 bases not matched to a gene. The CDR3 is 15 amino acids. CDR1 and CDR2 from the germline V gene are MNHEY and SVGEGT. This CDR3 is CASSYRWDREETQYF. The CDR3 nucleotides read TGTGCCAGCAGTTACAGATGGGACAGGGAAGAGACCCAGTACTTC.

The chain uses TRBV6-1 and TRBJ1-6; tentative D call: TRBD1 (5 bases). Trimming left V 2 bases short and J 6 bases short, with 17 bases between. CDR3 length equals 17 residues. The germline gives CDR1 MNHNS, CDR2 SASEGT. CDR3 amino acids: CASSELGGANLNSPLHF. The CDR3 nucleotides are TGTGCCAGCAGTGAACTTGGGGGAGCGAACCTTAATTCACCCCTCCACTTT.

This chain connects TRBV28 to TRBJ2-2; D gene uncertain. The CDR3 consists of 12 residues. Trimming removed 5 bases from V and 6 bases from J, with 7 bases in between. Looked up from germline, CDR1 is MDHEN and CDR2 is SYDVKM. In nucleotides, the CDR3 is TGTGCCAGCAGTCCCAGACCCGGGGAGCTGTTTTTT. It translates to CASSPRPGELFF.

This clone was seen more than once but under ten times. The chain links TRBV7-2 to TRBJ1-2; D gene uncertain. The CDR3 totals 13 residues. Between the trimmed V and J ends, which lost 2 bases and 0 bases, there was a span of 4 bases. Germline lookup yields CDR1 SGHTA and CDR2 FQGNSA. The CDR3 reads CASSLNPNYGYTF. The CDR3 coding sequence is TGTGCCAGCAGCTTAAACCCTAACTATGGCTACACCTTC.

The CDR3 DNA is TGTGCCAGCAGGGACACCTATAATTCACCCCTCCACTTT. It specifies CASRDTYNSPLHF. The chain recombines TRBV19 with TRBJ1-6; D possibly corresponds to TRBD1 (6 bases). This CDR3 contains 13 residues. The germline V and J ends were trimmed by 9 bases and 2 bases, with 8 bases remaining between them. CDR1 and CDR2 (germline): LNHDA, SQIVND (reference sequence).